Listed below are T cell receptor beta chains from one sample, sequenced in a study of early T cells in non-severe SARS-CoV-2 infection. One entry per CDR3 protein results from TCRdb running MiXCR on the 5' RACE reads. The sample includes about 100,000 distinct CDR3 sequences, around 13% seen only once; the top ten take approximately 2.4%. Sequenced input: whole blood. The receptors were gathered from an adult who was a healthcare worker with PCR-confirmed SARS-CoV-2 infection or an uninfected control (not recorded which). Both conserved end residues are trimmed from each CDR3. Each record gives: V gene, J gene, CDR3 protein.

v_gene: TRBV7-6
j_gene: TRBJ1-5
CDR3aa: ASSLGQPRGPQH

v_gene: TRBV29-1
j_gene: TRBJ1-1
CDR3aa: SAIGTGGFYTVAF

v_gene: TRBV28
j_gene: TRBJ2-1
CDR3aa: ASSPAPSTGNYEQF

v_gene: TRBV27
j_gene: TRBJ2-3
CDR3aa: ASSLDSTDTQY

v_gene: TRBV5-1
j_gene: TRBJ2-5
CDR3aa: ASSTSGGYQETQY

v_gene: TRBV20-1
j_gene: TRBJ2-1
CDR3aa: SARALTALTYNEQF

v_gene: TRBV7-9
j_gene: TRBJ2-3
CDR3aa: ASSLAGWSADTQY

v_gene: TRBV18
j_gene: TRBJ2-7
CDR3aa: ASSRAGDYEQY

v_gene: TRBV7-2
j_gene: TRBJ2-1
CDR3aa: ASSLRAGGPPF

v_gene: TRBV4-1
j_gene: TRBJ2-3
CDR3aa: ASSQESGTPLSDTQY

v_gene: TRBV7-9
j_gene: TRBJ2-7
CDR3aa: ASTQTGVYEQY

v_gene: TRBV20-1
j_gene: TRBJ1-6
CDR3aa: SAREERDSPLH

v_gene: TRBV6-2/TRBV6-3
j_gene: TRBJ1-2
CDR3aa: ASSQTGDYGYT

v_gene: TRBV9
j_gene: TRBJ2-4
CDR3aa: ASSTGGKNIQY